The entry below describes one TCR beta chain. Clones were read by immunoSEQ multiplex PCR, and TCRdb kept only the in-frame ones, dropping some. The sample carries hundreds of thousands of clones, about 87% recorded once. The sample comes from a study of shared T cell receptors in the human thymus. V shed 5 bases, J shed 0 bases, and the junction held 11 bases outside the gene matches. Germline CDR1 is SGHTA and CDR2 is FQGTGA. CDR3 length: 18 amino acids. These data also featured in a second study, about human thymus T cells.

The receptor comes from a boy in the first two years of life with a congenital heart defect. Material for sequencing was thymocytes. The chain uses TRBV7-3 and TRBJ2-1; 9 bases map to TRBD2. CDR3 region: CASSNLPSGIYSYNEQFF. DNA of the CDR3: TGTGCCAGCAGCAACCTTCCTAGCGGGATATACTCCTACAATGAGCAGTTCTTC.